The clone carrying this T cell receptor beta chain was found many times. Antigen unknown. Just one base apart from a much larger clone, this may be a read error. TCRdb called the 5' RACE reads again in MiXCR, with one record for every CDR3 protein. The table includes about 32,000 distinct CDR3 sequences, 20% to 30% detected once. General study results and limits: Tumor memory CD4+ T cell TCR gene usage was found to cluster with blood and lymph node memory CD4+ cells and with lymph node naive CD4+ cells.

Cells sorted as Tregs were CD4+, CD25+ and CD127-/low. V shed 6 bases, J shed 6 bases, and the junction held 4 bases outside the gene matches. This CDR3 has 13 residues. CDR1 MNHEY and CDR2 SVGAGI come from the germline V gene. The sequence derives from a female donor with breast cancer. Specimen: tumor-infiltrating Tregs sorted from the breast tumor. The genes are TRBV6-5 and TRBJ2-1, with 8 bases fitting TRBD1. The CDR3 is CASRSTGVNEQFF. CDR3 nucleotides: TGTGCCAGCAGATCGACAGGGGTCAATGAGCAGTTCTTC.